The 32 T cell receptor beta chains below were found in one sample sequenced in a study of T cells in Graves' hyperthyroidism and ophthalmopathy. TCR beta CDR3 regions were amplified from RNA. Carried out on the TCR CDR3, a first-round RT-PCR used the HTBI primer set. Each CDR3 protein gets one entry after TCRdb re-called the multiplex PCR reads with MiXCR. The data hold roughly 380,000 distinct CDR3 sequences, with around 13% observed a single time. Sequencing was done on a sample of blood. The receptors here all came from a woman aged 60-75 years with Graves' hyperthyroidism.

This clonotype was seen many times. The CDR3 DNA follows: TGTGCCAGCAGCTTAGATGAGGGGGCGCGAGAGACCCAGTACTTC. Its protein product is CASSLDEGARETQYF. The rearrangement links TRBV11-2 to TRBJ2-5; 7 positions agree with TRBD1. The CDR3 length is 15 residues. Unmatched junction bases numbered 5, after V lost 0 bases and J lost 4 bases. Germline-derived CDR1 and CDR2 are SGHAT and FQNNGV.

This clonotype appeared a few times. The chain links TRBV19 to TRBJ1-6; D may be TRBD1 (5 bases). The germline gives CDR1 LNHDA, CDR2 SQIVND (reference sequence). This CDR3 region has 15 residues. Trimming stripped 5 bases from V and 1 base from J, with 9 bases between. The CDR3 is CASSSGASYNSPLHF. The CDR3 bases are TGTGCCAGTAGTTCCGGGGCTTCCTATAATTCACCCCTCCACTTT.

On this clonotype: Since a much larger clone is just one base distant, this may be a read error. The chain links TRBV18 to TRBJ2-5, with a tentative D call TRBD2 (5 bases). The CDR3 has 15 amino acids. V lost 3 bases, J lost 5 bases, and 16 bases lay in between. Germline V gives CDR1 KGHSH, CDR2 LQKENI. In nucleotides, the CDR3 is TGTGCCAGCTCACCCAGACATGGGAGTTGGGAGACCCAGTACTTC. This sequence encodes CASSPRHGSWETQYF.

This clonotype was counted only a few times. This sequence joins TRBV3-1 and TRBJ2-2, with 9 bases identical to TRBD2. V was clipped by 4 bases and J by 5 bases; unmatched bases: 5. The CDR3 is made up of 15 amino acids. Germline values: CDR1 LGHDT, CDR2 YNNKEL (reference sequence). CDR3 sequence: CASSPSSGITGELFF. The CDR3 DNA sequence: TGTGCCAGCAGCCCTTCTAGCGGGATTACCGGGGAGCTGTTTTTT.

This clonotype was seen at least ten times. The CDR3: CASSPTLLAGRDYEQFF. CDR3 nucleotide sequence: TGTGCCAGCAGTCCGACCCTACTAGCGGGGAGAGACTATGAGCAGTTCTTC. The rearrangement uses TRBV6-1 and TRBJ2-1; 10 nucleotides match TRBD2. V was pared by 5 bases and J by 8 bases, with 15 bases of the junction left unmatched. Germline CDR1 reads MNHNS; CDR2 reads SASEGT. This CDR3 spans 17 amino acids.

The rearrangement uses TRBV7-9 and TRBJ1-1; unclear D gene. V was cut by 5 bases and J by 0 bases, with 7 bases left in between. The CDR3 consists of 13 residues. Germline CDR1 reads SEHNR; CDR2 reads FQNEAQ (reference sequence). CDR3 bases: TGTGCCAGCAGCCCGGCCATGAACACTGAAGCTTTCTTT. The encoded protein is CASSPAMNTEAFF.

The table lists this clonotype with many counts. This chain joins TRBV9 and TRBJ2-1; 8 bases line up with TRBD2. The junction had 8 bases not matched to a gene; V was cut back by 2 bases and J by 7 bases. Germline V gene lookup returns CDR1 SGDLS and CDR2 YYNGEE. This CDR3 contains 15 residues. This CDR3 is CASSVAGRVTNEQFF. The CDR3 DNA reads TGTGCCAGCAGCGTTGCCGGGAGGGTTACAAATGAGCAGTTCTTC.

The chain carries TRBV24-1 and TRBJ2-1, with 8 bases lining up with TRBD2. This CDR3 has 13 amino acids. The V gene's germline CDR1 is KGHDR and CDR2 SFDVKD. J gave up 6 bases and V 8 bases, and 5 bases lay outside the gene matches. CDR3 residues: CATTGRASNEQFF. As DNA, the CDR3 is TGTGCCACCACCGGGAGGGCCAGCAATGAGCAGTTCTTC.

This clonotype was counted at least ten times. CDR3 sequence reads: CASSEYVNSYEQYF. CDR3 DNA: TGTGCCAGCAGTGAATACGTCAACTCCTACGAGCAGTACTTC. J is TRBJ2-7 and V is TRBV6-1; no definite D call. Trimming removed 2 bases from V and 0 bases from J, with 8 bases in between. The CDR3 runs 14 residues. Germline lookup yields CDR1 MNHNS and CDR2 SASEGT.

This clonotype was seen more than once but under ten times. The chain joins TRBV20-1 to TRBJ1-4; D is perhaps TRBD1 (5 bases). The CDR3 runs to 16 residues. Trimming took 3 bases from V and 1 from J, leaving 15 bases between them. Germline V CDR1 and CDR2: DFQATT, SNEGSKA (reference sequence). CDR3 sequence reads: CSASPRLGVTNEKLFF. DNA of the CDR3: TGCAGTGCTAGTCCCCGATTGGGGGTAACTAATGAAAAACTGTTTTTT.

The genes are TRBV27 and TRBJ1-1, with no clear D. This CDR3 has 14 residues. Between the trimmed V and J ends, which lost 1 base and 1 base, there was a span of 7 bases. CDR1 is MNHEY, CDR2 SMNVEV, per germline (reference sequence). CDR3 loop: CASSLFGGNTEAFF. In nucleotides, the CDR3 is TGTGCCAGCAGTTTATTCGGCGGGAACACTGAAGCTTTCTTT.

This clonotype has ten or more counts. This chain joins TRBV27 and TRBJ2-7, with TRBD2 matching over 12 bases. The junction had 6 bases not matched to a gene; V was cut back by 4 bases and J by 5 bases. Germline lookup yields CDR1 MNHEY and CDR2 SMNVEV (reference sequence). CDR3 length equals 15 residues. The CDR3 region has the DNA TGTGCCAGCAGTTCGACTAGCGGGAGCGAAGACGAGCAGTACTTC. Protein: CASSSTSGSEDEQYF.

Ten or more counts support this clonotype. This rearrangement joins TRBV5-1 to TRBJ2-7; D is ambiguous. The CDR3 is made up of 16 amino acids. Looked up from germline, CDR1 is SGHRS and CDR2 is YFSETQ. Trimming shortened V by 4 bases and J by 5 bases, and 22 bases separated the two germline ends. CDR3 region: CASSTGRVVLRDEQYF. CDR3 nucleotide sequence: TGCGCCAGCAGCACCGGACGTGTTGTGCTCCGCGACGAGCAGTACTTC. The variable domain in full, with the rest retrieved from reference TRBV5-1 and TRBJ2-7, is KAGVTQTPRYLIKTRGQQVTLSCSPISGHRSVSWYQQTPGQGLQFLFEYFSETQRNKGNFPGRFSGRQFSNSRSEMNVSTLELGDSALYLCASSTGRVVLRDEQYFGPGTRLTVT.

In its sample, this clonotype was seen many times. The chain employs TRBV5-1 and TRBJ2-3, with 8 bases lining up with TRBD2. Germline CDR1 is SGHRS and CDR2 is YFSETQ. This CDR3 spans 16 amino acids. V lost 0 bases to trimming and J lost 6 bases; unmatched junction nucleotides: 9. This CDR3 is CASSLGDGRAHDTQYF. The CDR3 coding sequence is TGCGCCAGCAGCTTGGGAGACGGGAGGGCCCACGATACGCAGTATTTT.

This chain connects TRBV7-2 to TRBJ1-5; D unclear. There are 15 residues in the CDR3. The V and J ends lost 2 bases and 3 bases respectively, with 11 bases between them. Germline-derived CDR1 and CDR2 are SGHTA and FQGNSA. The CDR3 region has the DNA TGTGCCAGCAGCTTATCTGGGTTTTCCAATCAGCCCCAGCATTTT. Translating gives CASSLSGFSNQPQHF.

This clonotype was found many times. This sequence joins TRBV20-1 and TRBJ1-2; D gene unclear. Germline CDR1 DFQATT, CDR2 SNEGSKA (reference sequence). CDR3 length equals 14 residues. Between the trimmed V and J ends, which lost 4 bases and 8 bases, there was a span of 20 bases. The DNA of the CDR3 is TGCAGTGCTATCGTGTGGCGCGGGGTAGAAGGCTACACCTTC. It is translated as CSAIVWRGVEGYTF.

This rearrangement joins TRBV7-2 to TRBJ1-2, with 11 bases identical to TRBD1. This CDR3 contains 14 residues. In germline, CDR1 is SGHTA, CDR2 FQGNSA. The J segment lost 7 bases and the V segment lost 1 base, leaving 2 bases of the junction unmatched. CDR3 sequence reads: CASSLGTGGFGYTF. The CDR3 DNA reads TGTGCCAGCAGCTTAGGGACAGGGGGCTTTGGCTACACCTTC.

This clonotype has ten or more counts. The CDR3 DNA is TGTGCCAGCAGTTCTCGGACAGGGATAGAGACCCAGTACTTC. Residues: CASSSRTGIETQYF. The V gene is TRBV11-3, the J gene TRBJ2-5; 8 bases align to TRBD1. V gave up 6 bases and J gave up 4 bases; unmatched junction bases: 7. Germline V CDR1 and CDR2: SGHNT, YENEEA. The CDR3 covers 14 residues.

The V gene is TRBV28, the J gene TRBJ2-4; D might be TRBD1 (6 bases). The V end was cut by 2 bases, the J end by 1 base, with 12 bases between. Germline V CDR1 and CDR2: MDHEN, SYDVKM. The CDR3 contains 16 residues. The CDR3 is CASSLHRAPAKNIQYF. The CDR3 DNA sequence: TGTGCCAGCAGTTTACACAGGGCACCGGCCAAAAACATTCAGTACTTC. Full variable domain (missing parts from reference TRBV28 and TRBJ2-4): DVKVTQSSRYLVKRTGEKVFLECVQDMDHENMFWYRQDPGLGLRLIYFSYDVKMKEKGDIPEGYSVSREKKERFSLILESASTNQTSMYLCASSLHRAPAKNIQYFGAGTRLSVL.

This clonotype has a count of ten or more. The chain recombines TRBV20-1 with TRBJ1-6, with D perhaps matching TRBD1 (5 bases). The CDR3 extends over 12 amino acids. Germline V CDR1 and CDR2: DFQATT, SNEGSKA (reference sequence). The V gene lost 7 bases and the J gene lost 9 bases, with 13 bases spanning the gap. The DNA for the CDR3 is TGCAGTGTTGCGGGGGAGTTTTCACCCCTCCACTTT. Its protein product is CSVAGEFSPLHF.

Ten or more counts support this clonotype. The chain is built from TRBV12-3 or TRBV12-4 and TRBJ2-3; a possible D gene is TRBD2 (5 bases). V was clipped by 4 bases and J by 2 bases, with 10 bases between them. CDR3 length equals 14 residues. CDR3 in DNA: TGTGCCAGCAGTTATCTAGCTTACACAGATACGCAGTATTTT. Its translation is CASSYLAYTDTQYF.

This clonotype was seen a handful of times. The rearrangement links TRBV19 to TRBJ2-1; D gene ambiguous. CDR1 and CDR2 from the germline V gene are LNHDA and SQIVND (reference sequence). The V and J ends lost 7 bases and 2 bases respectively, with 12 bases between them. This CDR3 spans 14 amino acids. CDR3 nucleotide sequence: TGTGCCAGTACCATCTGGGGAACCTACAATGAGCAGTTCTTC. Encoded protein: CASTIWGTYNEQFF.

The rearrangement uses TRBV11-2 and TRBJ1-1; D perhaps matches TRBD1 (5 bases). CDR1 is SGHAT and CDR2 is FQNNGV in the germline V gene. V was cut by 3 bases and J by 3 bases, with 11 bases left in between. The CDR3 runs 14 residues. The CDR3 sequence: CASSFIGVDTEAFF. Here the CDR3 DNA reads TGTGCCAGCAGCTTTATAGGGGTAGACACTGAAGCTTTCTTT.

This clonotype was observed many times. J is TRBJ2-7 and V is TRBV11-2, with D hard to call. The V end was cut by 3 bases, the J end by 2 bases, with 5 bases between. Per the germline V gene, CDR1 is SGHAT and CDR2 is FQNNGV. The length of the CDR3 is 12 residues. The CDR3, as DNA: TGTGCCAGCAGCTTGGATCCCTACGAGCAGTACTTC. Translating it yields CASSLDPYEQYF.

This clonotype was picked up many times. As DNA, the CDR3 is TGTGCCATCAGTGAGTATGGCCTAGCGGGAGTCGATACGCAGTATTTT. Translated, it gives CAISEYGLAGVDTQYF. The J gene is TRBJ2-3, the V gene TRBV10-3, with TRBD2 matching 10 bases. The J segment lost 6 bases and the V segment lost 1 base, leaving 7 bases of the junction unmatched. Germline values: CDR1 ENHRY, CDR2 SYGVKD. CDR3 size: 16 residues.

This clonotype was counted at least ten times. This chain connects TRBV7-9 to TRBJ2-1, with TRBD2 matching over 12 bases. Unmatched junction bases numbered 12, after V lost 5 bases and J lost 7 bases. The CDR3 extends over 17 amino acids. CDR1 and CDR2 from the germline V gene are SEHNR and FQNEAQ (reference sequence). DNA of the CDR3: TGTGCCAGCAGCCCTTGGACTAGCGGGATACCTCTAAATGAGCAGTTCTTC. Amino acid sequence: CASSPWTSGIPLNEQFF.

This clonotype was detected ten times or more. This chain's CDR3 is CASSRKLGNTDTQYF. The CDR3, as DNA: TGTGCCAGCAGCCGGAAGTTAGGCAACACAGATACGCAGTATTTT. The rearrangement links TRBV7-2 to TRBJ2-3; D is unclear. V was pared by 5 bases and J by 2 bases, with 14 bases between. The CDR3 length is 15 residues. Germline CDR1 and CDR2: SGHTA and FQGNSA.

This clonotype was observed a handful of times. V and J are TRBV6-1 and TRBJ2-7, with D possibly TRBD2 on 5 matching bases. The CDR3 spans 13 residues. Per germline, CDR1 MNHNS and CDR2 SASEGT. V lost 8 bases, J lost 2 bases, and 13 bases lay in between. Here the CDR3 reads CASGLARTYEQYF. The CDR3 DNA sequence: TGTGCCAGCGGATTAGCGAGAACCTACGAGCAGTACTTC.

This chain links TRBV3-1 with TRBJ2-7; D possibly corresponds to TRBD1 (6 bases). Looked up from germline, CDR1 is LGHDT and CDR2 is YNNKEL (reference sequence). Trimming cost V 8 bases and J 4 bases, with 18 bases left between them. This CDR3 is 14 amino acids long. The CDR3 bases are TGTGCCAGCGGTTACGGGACACCGGATTACGAGCAGTACTTC. This encodes CASGYGTPDYEQYF.

V gene TRBV29-1 combines with J gene TRBJ1-2; weak D call: TRBD1 (6 bases). The CDR3 runs to 11 residues. CDR1 is SQVTM and CDR2 is ANQGSEA in the germline V gene. V was shortened by 4 bases and J by 8 bases, with 11 bases between the two germline ends. CDR3 region: CSVGGGQGYTF. DNA for the CDR3: TGCAGCGTTGGCGGGGGCCAGGGCTACACCTTC.

At least ten counts were recorded for this clonotype. This rearrangement joins TRBV6-1 to TRBJ2-7; D remains ambiguous. CDR1 is MNHNS, CDR2 SASEGT, per germline. The CDR3 consists of 13 residues. V was trimmed by 2 bases and J by 3 bases, leaving 8 bases between them. The CDR3 DNA reads TGTGCCAGCAGTGAACGCAGAGTCTACGAGCAGTACTTC. Its translation: CASSERRVYEQYF.

This rearrangement joins TRBV5-1 to TRBJ2-3, with TRBD1 matching over 7 bases. This CDR3 spans 15 amino acids. The germline V gene has CDR1 SGHRS and CDR2 YFSETQ. Unmatched junction bases numbered 6, after V lost 0 bases and J lost 5 bases. As DNA, the CDR3 is TGCGCCAGCAGCTTGGCAGGTCAGGGGGTAGATACGCAGTATTTT. Its protein is CASSLAGQGVDTQYF.